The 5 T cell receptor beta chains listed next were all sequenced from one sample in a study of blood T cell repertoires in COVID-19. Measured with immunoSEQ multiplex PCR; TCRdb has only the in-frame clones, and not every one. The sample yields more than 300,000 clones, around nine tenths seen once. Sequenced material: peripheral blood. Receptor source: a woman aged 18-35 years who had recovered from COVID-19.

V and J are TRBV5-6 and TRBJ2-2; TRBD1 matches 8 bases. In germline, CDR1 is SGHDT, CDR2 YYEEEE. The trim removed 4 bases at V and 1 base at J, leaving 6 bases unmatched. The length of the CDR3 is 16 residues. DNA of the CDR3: TGTGCCAGCAGCGCGATGGGACAGGAGAACACCGGGGAGCTGTTTTTT. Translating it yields CASSAMGQENTGELFF. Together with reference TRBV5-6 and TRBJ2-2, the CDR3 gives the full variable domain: DAGVTQSPTHLIKTRGQQVTLRCSPKSGHDTVSWYQQALGQGPQFIFQYYEEEERQRGNFPDRFSGHQFPNYSSELNVNALLLGDSALYLCASSAMGQENTGELFFGEGSRLTVL.

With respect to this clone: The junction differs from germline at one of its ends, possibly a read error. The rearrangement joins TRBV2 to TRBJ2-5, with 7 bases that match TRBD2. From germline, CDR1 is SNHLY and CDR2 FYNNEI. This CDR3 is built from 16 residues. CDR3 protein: CASQRPETSRGVVSDF. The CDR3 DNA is TGTGCCAGTCAACGACCGGAGACTAGCCGGGGCGTAGTTTCGGACTTC.

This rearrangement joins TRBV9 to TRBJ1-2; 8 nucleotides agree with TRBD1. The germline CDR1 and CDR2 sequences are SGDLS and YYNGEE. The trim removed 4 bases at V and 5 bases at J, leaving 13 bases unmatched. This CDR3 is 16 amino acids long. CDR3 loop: CASSLRTGTGFYGYTF. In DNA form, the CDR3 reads TGTGCCAGCAGCCTCCGAACCGGGACAGGATTTTATGGCTACACCTTC.

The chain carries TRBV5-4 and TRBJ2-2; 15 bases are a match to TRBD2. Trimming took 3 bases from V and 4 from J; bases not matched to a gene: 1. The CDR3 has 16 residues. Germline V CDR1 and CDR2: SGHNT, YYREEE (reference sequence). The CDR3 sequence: CASSSGLAGGTGELFF. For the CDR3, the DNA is TGTGCCAGCAGCTCGGGACTAGCGGGAGGCACCGGGGAGCTGTTTTTT.

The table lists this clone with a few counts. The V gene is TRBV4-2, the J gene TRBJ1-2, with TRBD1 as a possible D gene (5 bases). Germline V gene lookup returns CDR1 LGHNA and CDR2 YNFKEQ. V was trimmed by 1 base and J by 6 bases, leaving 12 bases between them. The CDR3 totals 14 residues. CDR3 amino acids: CASSQGATRDGYTF. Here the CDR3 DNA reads TGTGCCAGCAGCCAAGGAGCCACCAGGGATGGCTACACCTTC.